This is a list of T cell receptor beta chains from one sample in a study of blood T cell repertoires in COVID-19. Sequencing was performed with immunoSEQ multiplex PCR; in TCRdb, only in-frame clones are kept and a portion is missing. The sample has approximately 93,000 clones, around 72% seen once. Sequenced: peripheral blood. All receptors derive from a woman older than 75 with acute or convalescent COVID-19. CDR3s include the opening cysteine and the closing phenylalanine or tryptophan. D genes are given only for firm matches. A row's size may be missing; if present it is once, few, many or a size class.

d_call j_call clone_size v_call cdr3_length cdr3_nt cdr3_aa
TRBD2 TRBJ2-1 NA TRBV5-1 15 TGCGCCAGCAGCTTTAGCGGGGGGGAAGTCAATGAGCAGTTCTTC CASSFSGGEVNEQFF
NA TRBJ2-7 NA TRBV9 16 TGTGCCAGCAGCGTTACGGGGGACGGACGATCCTACGAGCAGTACTTC CASSVTGDGRSYEQYF
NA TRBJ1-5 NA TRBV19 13 TGTGCCAGTAGTCCCGGGGTCAATCAGCCCCAGCATTTT CASSPGVNQPQHF
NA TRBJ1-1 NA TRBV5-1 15 TGCGCCAGCAGCTTGGAGGTAGGCAGGGACACTGAAGCTTTCTTT CASSLEVGRDTEAFF
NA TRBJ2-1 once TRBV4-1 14 TGCGCCAGCAGCCCCAGAGGGAGAGTCAATGAGCAGTTCTTC CASSPRGRVNEQFF
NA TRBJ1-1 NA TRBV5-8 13 TGTGCCAGCCTAGGGGTTTGGGACACTGAAGCTTTCTTT CASLGVWDTEAFF
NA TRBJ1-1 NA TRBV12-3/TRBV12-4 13 TGTGCCAGCAGTTTCTTGGAGGGAGGTGAAGCTTTCTTT CASSFLEGGEAFF
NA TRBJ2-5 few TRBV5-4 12 TGTGCCAGCAGCCTTGGAACAGTGGCCCAGTACTTC CASSLGTVAQYF
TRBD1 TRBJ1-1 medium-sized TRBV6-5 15 TGTGCCAGCAACTCAATAGACAGGGGTAGTACTGAAGCTTTCTTT CASNSIDRGSTEAFF
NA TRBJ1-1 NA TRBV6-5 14 TGTGCCAGCAGTTACTCCGACAGCAACACTGAAGCTTTCTTT CASSYSDSNTEAFF
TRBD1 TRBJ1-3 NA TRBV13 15 TGTGCCAGCAGCGCCAGGGGGCTGCCTGGAAACACCATATATTTT CASSARGLPGNTIYF
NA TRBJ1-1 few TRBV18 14 TGTGCCAGCTCACCAGGGCAGATAAACACTGAAGCTTTCTTT CASSPGQINTEAFF
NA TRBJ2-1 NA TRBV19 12 TGTGCCAGTAGTAGGGGCGGGGATGAGCAGTTCTTC CASSRGGDEQFF
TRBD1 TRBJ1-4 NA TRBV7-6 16 TGTGCCAGCAGCCTAACAGGGGGACTAATAAATGAAAAACTGTTTTTT CASSLTGGLINEKLFF
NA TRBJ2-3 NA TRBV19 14 TGTGCCAGTAGTCCCCCAGGGATCGTAGATACGCAGTATTTT CASSPPGIVDTQYF
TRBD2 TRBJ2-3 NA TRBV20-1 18 TGCAGTGCTAGTCCACCGGGACTAGCGGGGGGGCTCACAGATACGCAGTATTTT CSASPPGLAGGLTDTQYF
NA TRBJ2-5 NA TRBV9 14 TGTGCCAGCAGCGTAGGAGAATACCAAGAGACCCAGTACTTC CASSVGEYQETQYF
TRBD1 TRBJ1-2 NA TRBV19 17 TGTGCCAGTAGGGATCCGGGACAGGGGCTTATTCGAAATGGCTACACCTTC CASRDPGQGLIRNGYTF
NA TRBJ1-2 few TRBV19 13 TGTGCCAGTAGCCTCAAAGGGGACTATGGCTACACCTTC CASSLKGDYGYTF
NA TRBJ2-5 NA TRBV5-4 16 TGTGCCAGCAGCTTGGCCGCGGGGGCCAACCAAGAGACCCAGTACTTC CASSLAAGANQETQYF
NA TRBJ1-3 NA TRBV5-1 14 TGCGCCAGCAGCCTAACAGGGTCTGGAAACACCATATATTTT CASSLTGSGNTIYF
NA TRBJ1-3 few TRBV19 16 TGTGCCAGTAGGGCCTTTGGGGGCGCGGCTGGAAACACCATATATTTT CASRAFGGAAGNTIYF
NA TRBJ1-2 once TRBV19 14 TGTGCCAGTAGTATAGCTGGGGGGAACTATGGCTACACCTTC CASSIAGGNYGYTF
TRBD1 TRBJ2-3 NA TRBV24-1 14 TGTGCCACCAGTGCCGACAGGGGCACAGATACGCAGTATTTT CATSADRGTDTQYF
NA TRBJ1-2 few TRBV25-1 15 TGTGCCAGCAGTTTAGGGGGAGTTCTCGACTATGGCTACACCTTC CASSLGGVLDYGYTF
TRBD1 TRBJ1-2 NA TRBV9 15 TGTGCCAGCAGCGTAGGGGGACAGCCCACCTATGGCTACACCTTC CASSVGGQPTYGYTF
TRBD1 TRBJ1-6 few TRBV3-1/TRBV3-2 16 TGTGCCAGCAGCGTAGGACAGGGGGGCGATAATTCACCCCTCCACTTT CASSVGQGGDNSPLHF
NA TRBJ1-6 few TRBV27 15 TGTGCCAGCCTCGTTCGGGCAGGGGACAATTCACCCCTCCACTTT CASLVRAGDNSPLHF
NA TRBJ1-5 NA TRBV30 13 TGTGCCTGGAGTTCAGGGGAAAATCAGCCCCAGCATTTT CAWSSGENQPQHF
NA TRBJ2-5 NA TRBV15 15 TGTGCCACCAGCAGAGTGGTGGCCCCCGGGGGGACCCAGTACTTC CATSRVVAPGGTQYF
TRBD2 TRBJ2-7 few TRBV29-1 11 TGCAGCGTCCAGAGCGGGAACGAGCAGTACTTC CSVQSGNEQYF
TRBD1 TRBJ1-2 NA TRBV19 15 TGTGCCAGTAGTCCAATCGGCAGGGGGGACTATGGCTACACCTTC CASSPIGRGDYGYTF
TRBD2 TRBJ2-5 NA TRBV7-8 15 TGTGCCAGCAGCCCTAGCGGGGGAAACCTAAGACACCAGTACTTC CASSPSGGNLRHQYF
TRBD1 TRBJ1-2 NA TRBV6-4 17 TGTGCCAGCAGGGACAGCTTTTTGGACAGGGGGCTTGAAGGCTACACCTTC CASRDSFLDRGLEGYTF
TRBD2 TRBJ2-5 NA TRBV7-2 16 TGTGCCAGCAGCCCCCCGGGGAGGGTCAACGGGGAGACCCAGTACTTC CASSPPGRVNGETQYF
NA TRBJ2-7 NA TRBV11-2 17 TGTGCCAGCAGCTTTAGCCCCAACCGCGAGGGCCTCTACGAGCAGTACTTC CASSFSPNREGLYEQYF
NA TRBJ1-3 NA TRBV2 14 TGTGCCAGCAGTATAGCGAGCTCTGGAAACACCATATATTTT CASSIASSGNTIYF
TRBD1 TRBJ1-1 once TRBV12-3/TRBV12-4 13 TGTGCCAGCAGGTCTACAGGGGTGGGTGAAGCTTTCTTT CASRSTGVGEAFF
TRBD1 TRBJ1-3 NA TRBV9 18 TGTGCCAGCAGCGTAGTGGGGACAGCGCTAGACTCTGGAAACACCATATATTTT CASSVVGTALDSGNTIYF
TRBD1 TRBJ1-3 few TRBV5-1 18 TGCGCCAGCAGCTTGGCAACTCGGGGGACAGGGGCCCTGGAAACCATATATTTT CASSLATRGTGALETIYF
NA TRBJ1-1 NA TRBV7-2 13 TGTGCCAGCAGCTTAGGCGGGGGCCCAGAAGCTTTCTTT CASSLGGGPEAFF
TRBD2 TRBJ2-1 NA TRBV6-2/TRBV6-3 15 TGTGCCAGCAGTTACTCAAGCGGGGGCTCCAATGAGCAGTTCTTC CASSYSSGGSNEQFF
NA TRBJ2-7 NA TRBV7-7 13 TGTGCTAGCAGCCCAACTCTTCTCCACCAGCAGTACTTC CASSPTLLHQQYF
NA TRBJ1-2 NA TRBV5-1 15 TGCGCCAGCAGGGTGGTTGCGGGATCCTCCTATGGCTACACCTTC CASRVVAGSSYGYTF